What follows are 24 T cell receptor beta chains derived from one specimen sequenced in a study of CD8 T cells in ankylosing spondylitis. MiXCR was run by TCRdb on the 5' RACE reads, yielding one entry per CDR3 protein. The data contain about 540,000 distinct CDR3 sequences, 12% of them seen just once; the ten biggest clones take up approximately 7%. Their specific antigens are unknown. Study-level results: A TCR beta motif of 7 or 8 highly homologous variants appeared characteristic of ankylosing spondylitis blood.

The sample consisted of blood, either unsorted or a sorted T cell fraction (not recorded which). The receptors were sampled from a male donor with ankylosing spondylitis.

This clonotype appeared many times. The chain is built from TRBV5-1 and TRBJ1-1; unclear D gene. The CDR3 consists of 14 residues. From germline, CDR1 is SGHRS and CDR2 YFSETQ. With 0 bases removed from V and 0 bases from J, the gap between germline ends came to 6 bases. Written as DNA, the CDR3 is TGCGCCAGCAGCTTGGGAGATTTGAACACTGAAGCTTTCTTT. It encodes CASSLGDLNTEAFF.

J is TRBJ2-3 and V is TRBV7-2; tentative D call: TRBD1 (5 bases). The CDR3 is 15 residues long. CDR1 is SGHTA and CDR2 is FQGNSA in the germline V gene. Deletions cut 0 bases from V and 4 bases from J, with 11 bases between. The CDR3 is CASSLAGQGSDTQYF. The CDR3 nucleotides are TGTGCCAGCAGCTTAGCCGGCCAGGGCTCAGATACGCAGTATTTT.

This clonotype occurred many times. The chain uses TRBV7-9 and TRBJ1-1; perhaps TRBD1 as D (5 bases). This CDR3 has 13 residues. Germline CDR1 reads SEHNR; CDR2 reads FQNEAQ (reference sequence). Deletions cut 7 bases from V and 1 base from J, with 10 bases between. The CDR3 sequence: CASNWGKNTEAFF. For the CDR3, the DNA is TGTGCCAGCAATTGGGGCAAGAACACTGAAGCTTTCTTT. Supplemented by reference TRBV7-9 and TRBJ1-1, the full variable domain reads DTGVSQNPRHKITKRGQNVTFRCDPISEHNRLYWYRQTLGQGPEFLTYFQNEAQLEKSRLLSDRFSAERPKGSFSTLEIQRTEQGDSAMYLCASNWGKNTEAFFGQGTRLTVV.

Many counts were recorded for this clonotype. The chain employs TRBV7-9 and TRBJ2-1; D is perhaps TRBD1 (5 bases). CDR1 is SEHNR, CDR2 FQNEAQ, per germline (reference sequence). Between the trimmed V and J ends, which lost 6 bases and 5 bases, there was a span of 11 bases. CDR3 size: 13 residues. The CDR3 DNA reads as TGTGCCAGCAGGGACGACAGTCACAATGAGCAGTTCTTC. Its protein is CASRDDSHNEQFF.

This chain uses TRBV12-5 with TRBJ2-7; perhaps TRBD1 as D (6 bases). CDR3 length: 11 residues. CDR1 is LGHNT and CDR2 is FRNRAP in the germline V gene. With 4 bases removed from V and 5 bases from J, the gap between germline ends came to 6 bases. The CDR3 loop reads CASGYRDEQYV. Here the CDR3 DNA reads TGTGCTAGTGGTTACAGGGACGAGCAGTACGTC.

In this sample, this clonotype turned up a few times. The gene calls are TRBV12-3 or TRBV12-4 and TRBJ1-6; D not resolved. This CDR3 is built from 15 residues. The germline V and J ends were trimmed by 2 bases and 10 bases, with 15 bases remaining between them. This CDR3 is CASSLSSGSGSPLHF. CDR3 DNA: TGTGCCAGCAGTTTAAGCTCGGGAAGCGGCTCACCCCTCCACTTT.

This clonotype was seen more than once but under ten times. The chain's CDR3 is CSARPWGQGGNYGYTF. CDR3 sequence (DNA): TGCAGTGCTAGACCTTGGGGACAGGGCGGCAACTATGGCTACACCTTC. The chain has TRBV20-1 and TRBJ1-2; TRBD1 matches at 9 bases. Germline trimming cut 2 bases from V and 2 bases from J; bases unmatched to any gene: 9. Germline V gene lookup returns CDR1 DFQATT and CDR2 SNEGSKA (reference sequence). The length of the CDR3 is 16 residues.

This clonotype was seen more than once but under ten times. The rearrangement joins TRBV2 to TRBJ1-1, with D perhaps matching TRBD1 (6 bases). Germline V gives CDR1 SNHLY, CDR2 FYNNEI. The V end lost 6 bases, the J end lost 1 base, and 12 bases lay between the germline ends. The CDR3 is 14 residues long. The CDR3 coding sequence is TGTGCCAGCAGGAAGGGGGAATCGAACACTGAAGCTTTCTTT. Its protein is CASRKGESNTEAFF.

The rearrangement joins TRBV20-1 to TRBJ1-2; no firm D call. The CDR3 is 14 amino acids. The V end was cut by 0 bases, the J end by 1 base, with 9 bases between. Germline V gene lookup returns CDR1 DFQATT and CDR2 SNEGSKA (reference sequence). The CDR3 DNA reads as TGCAGTGCTAGAGATTTGAGGGTTAACTATGGCTACACCTTC. Its translation is CSARDLRVNYGYTF.

This clonotype was seen only a few times. The chain combines TRBV2 with TRBJ2-7; D unresolved. The V end was cut by 7 bases, the J end by 3 bases, with 13 bases between. The CDR3 is 13 residues long. Germline loops: CDR1 SNHLY, CDR2 FYNNEI. The chain's CDR3 is CASNPGTDYEQYV. The CDR3 coding sequence is TGTGCCAGCAACCCCGGAACTGACTACGAGCAGTACGTC.

In its sample, this clonotype was seen a few times. The chain is built from TRBV14 and TRBJ2-2; 11 bases fit TRBD2. The CDR3 is made up of 15 amino acids. With 9 bases clipped from V and 1 base from J, the junction kept 4 bases outside the gene matches. Per the germline V gene, CDR1 is SGHDN and CDR2 is FVKESK. In DNA form, the CDR3 reads TGTGCCAGACTAGCGGGAGAGAGGAACACCGGGGAGCTGTTTTTT. It is translated as CARLAGERNTGELFF.

This clonotype has ten or more counts. The chain has TRBV29-1 and TRBJ1-5; tentatively, D is TRBD1 (6 bases). V lost 8 bases to trimming and J lost 0 bases, with 14 bases between them. CDR3 size: 14 residues. Looked up from germline, CDR1 is SQVTM and CDR2 is ANQGSEA. CDR3 nucleotide sequence: TGCAGCTTCCGGGACACCTATAGCAATCAGCCCCAGCATTTT. Translating gives CSFRDTYSNQPQHF.

This clonotype was seen at least ten times. The genes are TRBV5-1 and TRBJ2-1; the match to TRBD2 covers 12 bases. The CDR3 length is 16 residues. With V trimmed by 1 base and J by 8 bases, 7 bases remained unmatched. Germline V gene sequence: CDR1 SGHRS, CDR2 YFSETQ. The CDR3 DNA follows: TGCGCCAGCAGCTTGCCTAGCGGGAGGGTGGTCCATGAGCAGTTCTTC. This encodes CASSLPSGRVVHEQFF.

As for this clonotype: This CDR3 fails to terminate in the conserved phenylalanine or tryptophan, so it likely reflects a read error. The rearrangement uses TRBV18 and TRBJ2-7; possibly TRBD1 for D (6 bases). The CDR3 runs to 13 residues. The germline V gene encodes CDR1 KGHSH and CDR2 LQKENI. Trimming pared 2 bases from V and 6 bases from J, leaving 11 bases between. CDR3 protein: CASSPSTGFEQYD. CDR3 bases: TGTGCCAGCTCACCATCTACAGGGTTCGAGCAGTACGAC.

A few counts support this clonotype. Written as DNA, the CDR3 is TGCAGCGTTCGAGGTTGGGCATACGAGCAGTACTTC. The encoded protein is CSVRGWAYEQYF. The gene calls are TRBV29-1 and TRBJ2-7, with D uncertain. In germline, CDR1 is SQVTM, CDR2 ANQGSEA. The germline V and J ends were trimmed by 5 bases and 4 bases, with 12 bases remaining between them. CDR3 size: 12 residues.

V usage is TRBV6-1 and J usage is TRBJ1-1; 8 nucleotides align to TRBD1. CDR1 MNHNS and CDR2 SASEGT come from the germline V gene. J lost 4 bases, V lost 10 bases, and 8 bases had no gene match. This CDR3 has 13 residues. The CDR3: CAKRQGSVTEAFF. The CDR3 region has the DNA TGTGCCAAGAGACAGGGGTCCGTCACTGAAGCTTTCTTT.

This clonotype has just a few counts. The V call is TRBV7-2, the J call TRBJ2-6, with D possibly matching TRBD2 (5 bases). The CDR3 runs to 15 residues. The germline V gene encodes CDR1 SGHTA and CDR2 FQGNSA. V lost 4 bases and J lost 13, with 20 bases in between. The CDR3 loop reads CASSSSTPGVAVLTF. In DNA form, the CDR3 reads TGTGCCAGCAGCTCTTCGACTCCCGGAGTAGCGGTCCTGACTTTC.

The rearrangement links TRBV3-1 to TRBJ1-2; 7 bases line up with TRBD1. This CDR3 has 14 amino acids. V was clipped by 6 bases and J by 2 bases; unmatched bases: 6. CDR1 LGHDT and CDR2 YNNKEL come from the germline V gene (reference sequence). The CDR3 region is CASSGTDENYGYTF. CDR3 nucleotide sequence: TGTGCCAGCAGTGGGACAGATGAAAACTATGGCTACACCTTC.

The chain uses TRBV18 and TRBJ2-5; the D call may be TRBD1 or TRBD2 (5 bases each). The CDR3 is 15 amino acids. The V gene's germline CDR1 is KGHSH and CDR2 LQKENI. The V and J ends lost 6 bases and 4 bases respectively, with 18 bases between them. The CDR3 coding sequence is TGTGCCAGCTCCACCTCCGTAACAGGACTAGAGACCCAGTACTTC. It is translated as CASSTSVTGLETQYF.

This sequence joins TRBV24-1 and TRBJ1-5; possible D gene TRBD1, 5 bases. This CDR3 comprises 11 residues. From germline, CDR1 is KGHDR and CDR2 SFDVKD. V lost 12 bases to trimming and J lost 7 bases, with 12 bases between them. CDR3 coding DNA: TGTGCCCACGGGGGGTTCCAGCCCCAGCATTTT. Protein: CAHGGFQPQHF.

This clonotype has a handful of counts. The CDR3 DNA is TGCAGTGCTGATACCTTCGGGGAGGGCCTGGATGAGCAGTTCTTC. This translates into CSADTFGEGLDEQFF. V is TRBV20-1 and J is TRBJ2-1, with 7 positions matching TRBD2. The CDR3 runs 15 residues. Germline CDR1 reads DFQATT; CDR2 reads SNEGSKA (reference sequence). The V gene end was trimmed by 5 bases and the J gene end by 8 bases; junction bases not matched to a gene: 15.

This clonotype was detected only a few times. The chain couples TRBV12-3 or TRBV12-4 to TRBJ2-3; D might be TRBD2 (5 bases). Trimming removed 1 base from V and 6 bases from J, with 17 bases in between. This CDR3 has 16 amino acids. The DNA of the CDR3 is TGTGCCAGCAGTTTAGGGGCTGGGCTAGCAACCGATACGCAGTATTTT. This encodes CASSLGAGLATDTQYF.

The chain links TRBV25-1 to TRBJ2-3; 7 nucleotides match TRBD2. The CDR3 contains 15 residues. V gave up 4 bases and J gave up 2 bases; unmatched junction bases: 6. The V gene's germline CDR1 is MGHDK and CDR2 SYGVNS. CDR3 sequence reads: CASSGFGRSTDTQYF. The DNA of the CDR3 is TGTGCCAGCAGTGGATTCGGGAGGTCCACAGATACGCAGTATTTT. The whole variable domain, filled in from reference TRBV25-1 and TRBJ2-3, reads EADIYQTPRYLVIGTGKKITLECSQTMGHDKMYWYQQDPGMELHLIHYSYGVNSTEKGDLSSESTVSRIRTEHFPLTLESARPSHTSQYLCASSGFGRSTDTQYFGPGTRLTVL.

This clonotype was seen a handful of times. The rearrangement joins TRBV11-2 to TRBJ2-3; D perhaps matches TRBD2 (5 bases). V lost 1 base and J 3 bases, leaving 8 bases between the germline ends. CDR1 SGHAT and CDR2 FQNNGV come from the germline V gene. The CDR3 loop spans 14 amino acids. The CDR3 DNA is TGTGCCAGCAGCTTAGGGACTCATACAGATACGCAGTATTTT. This encodes CASSLGTHTDTQYF.